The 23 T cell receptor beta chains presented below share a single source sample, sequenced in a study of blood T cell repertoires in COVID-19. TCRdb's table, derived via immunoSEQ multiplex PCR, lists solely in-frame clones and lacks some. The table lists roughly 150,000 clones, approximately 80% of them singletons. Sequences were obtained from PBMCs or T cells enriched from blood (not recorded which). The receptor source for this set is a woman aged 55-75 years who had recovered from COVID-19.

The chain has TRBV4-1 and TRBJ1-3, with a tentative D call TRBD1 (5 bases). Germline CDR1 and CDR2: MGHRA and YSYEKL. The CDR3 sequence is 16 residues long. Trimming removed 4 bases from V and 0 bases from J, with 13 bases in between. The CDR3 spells CASSLFPDSSGNTIYF. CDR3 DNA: TGCGCCAGCAGCCTCTTTCCCGACAGCTCTGGAAACACCATATATTTT.

DNA for the CDR3: TGTGCCAGCAGCCGTAGCGGGGGATTGTACAATGAGCAGTTCTTC. Translation: CASSRSGGLYNEQFF. The chain couples TRBV11-2 to TRBJ2-1, with TRBD2 matching over 9 bases. The V gene end was trimmed by 5 bases and the J gene end by 4 bases; junction bases not matched to a gene: 6. Germline-derived CDR1 and CDR2 are SGHAT and FQNNGV. The CDR3 has 15 amino acids.

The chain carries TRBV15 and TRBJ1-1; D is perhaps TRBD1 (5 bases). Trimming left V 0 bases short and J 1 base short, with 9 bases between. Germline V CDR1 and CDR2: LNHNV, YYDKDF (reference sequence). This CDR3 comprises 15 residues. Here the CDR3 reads CATSRDRGRNTEAFF. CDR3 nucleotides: TGTGCCACCAGCAGAGATAGGGGTAGGAACACTGAAGCTTTCTTT.

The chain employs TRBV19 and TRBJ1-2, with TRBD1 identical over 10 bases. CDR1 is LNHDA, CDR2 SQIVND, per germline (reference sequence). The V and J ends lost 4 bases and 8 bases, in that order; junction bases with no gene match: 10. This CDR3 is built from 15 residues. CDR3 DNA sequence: TGTGCCAGTAGTACTCGAGACAGGGGGCTCGGCGGCTACACCTTC. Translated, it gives CASSTRDRGLGGYTF.

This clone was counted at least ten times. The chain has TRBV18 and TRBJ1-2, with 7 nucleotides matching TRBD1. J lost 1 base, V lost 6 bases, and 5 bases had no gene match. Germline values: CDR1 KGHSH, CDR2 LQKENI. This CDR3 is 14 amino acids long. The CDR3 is CASSWDSNNYGYTF. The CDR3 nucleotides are TGTGCCAGCTCTTGGGACAGCAATAACTATGGCTACACCTTC. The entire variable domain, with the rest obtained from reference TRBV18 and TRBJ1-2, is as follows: NAGVMQNPRHLVRRRGQEARLRCSPMKGHSHVYWYRQLPEEGLKFMVYLQKENIIDESGMPKERFSAEFPKEGPSILRIQQVVRGDSAAYFCASSWDSNNYGYTFGSGTRLTVV.

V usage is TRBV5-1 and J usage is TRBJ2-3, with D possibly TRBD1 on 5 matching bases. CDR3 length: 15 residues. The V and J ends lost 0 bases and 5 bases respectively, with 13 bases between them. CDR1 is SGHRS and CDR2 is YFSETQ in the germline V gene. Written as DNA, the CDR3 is TGCGCCAGCAGCTTGGCCTTCATGGGGCAAGATACGCAGTATTTT. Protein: CASSLAFMGQDTQYF.

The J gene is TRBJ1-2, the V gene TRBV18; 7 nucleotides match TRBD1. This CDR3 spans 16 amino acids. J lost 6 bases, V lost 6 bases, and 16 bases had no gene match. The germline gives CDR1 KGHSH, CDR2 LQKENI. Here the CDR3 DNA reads TGTGCCAGCTCCCCAGAGATGGGACAGCCTACCAATGGCTACACCTTC. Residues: CASSPEMGQPTNGYTF.

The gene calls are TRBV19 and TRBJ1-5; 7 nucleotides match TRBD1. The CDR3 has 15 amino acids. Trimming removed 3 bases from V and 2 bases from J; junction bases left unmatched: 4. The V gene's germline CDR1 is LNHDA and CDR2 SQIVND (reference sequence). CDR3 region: CASSIPGQRNQPQHF. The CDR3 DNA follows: TGTGCCAGTAGTATTCCGGGACAGCGCAATCAGCCCCAGCATTTT.

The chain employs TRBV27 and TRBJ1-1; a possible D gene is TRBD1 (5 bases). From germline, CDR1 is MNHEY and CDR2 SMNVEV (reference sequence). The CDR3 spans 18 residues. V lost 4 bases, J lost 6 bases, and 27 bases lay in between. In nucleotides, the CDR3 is TGTGCCAGCAGTTCACACCCTGGGGGGGTAGGTCCCTCGGCTGAAGCTTTCTTT. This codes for CASSSHPGGVGPSAEAFF.

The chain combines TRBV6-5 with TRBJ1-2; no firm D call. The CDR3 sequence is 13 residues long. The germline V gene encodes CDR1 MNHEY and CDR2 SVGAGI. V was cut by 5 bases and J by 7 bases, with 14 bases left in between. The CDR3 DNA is TGTGCCAGCAGTCCGCGGGCGGATCTTGGCTACACCTTC. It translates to CASSPRADLGYTF.

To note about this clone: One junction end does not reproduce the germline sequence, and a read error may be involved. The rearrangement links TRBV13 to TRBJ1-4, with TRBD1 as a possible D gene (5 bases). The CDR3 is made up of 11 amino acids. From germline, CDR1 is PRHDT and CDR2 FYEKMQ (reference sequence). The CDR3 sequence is CASSLGTEFIF. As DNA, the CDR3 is TGTGCCAGCAGCTTAGGGACAGAGTTCATTTTT.

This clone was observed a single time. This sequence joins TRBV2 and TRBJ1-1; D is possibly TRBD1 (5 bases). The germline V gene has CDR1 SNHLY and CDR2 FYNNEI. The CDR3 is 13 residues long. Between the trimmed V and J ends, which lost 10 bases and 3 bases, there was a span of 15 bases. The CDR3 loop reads CAIFTWGDTEAFF. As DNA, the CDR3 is TGTGCCATTTTTACGTGGGGGGACACTGAAGCTTTCTTT.

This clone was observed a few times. The CDR3 here is CASSPKGYSYEQYF. The CDR3 nucleotides read TGTGCCAGCAGCCCAAAGGGGTACTCCTACGAGCAGTACTTC. The V gene is TRBV27, the J gene TRBJ2-7; D may be TRBD1 (5 bases). The germline V gene has CDR1 MNHEY and CDR2 SMNVEV (reference sequence). The V end was cut by 6 bases, the J end by 0 bases, with 12 bases between. The CDR3 runs 14 residues.

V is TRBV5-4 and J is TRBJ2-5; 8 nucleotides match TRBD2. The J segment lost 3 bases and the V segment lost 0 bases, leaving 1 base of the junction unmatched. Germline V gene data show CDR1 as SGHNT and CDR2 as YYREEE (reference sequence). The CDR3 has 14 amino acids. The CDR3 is CASSLEAGEETQYF. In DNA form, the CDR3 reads TGTGCCAGCAGCTTGGAAGCGGGGGAAGAGACCCAGTACTTC.

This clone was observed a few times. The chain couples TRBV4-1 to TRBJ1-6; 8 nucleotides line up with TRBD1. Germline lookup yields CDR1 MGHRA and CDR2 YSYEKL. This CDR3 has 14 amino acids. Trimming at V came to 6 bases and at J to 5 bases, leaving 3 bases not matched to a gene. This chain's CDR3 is CASRDRADNSPLHF. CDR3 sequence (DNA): TGCGCCAGCAGGGACAGGGCGGATAATTCACCCCTCCACTTT.

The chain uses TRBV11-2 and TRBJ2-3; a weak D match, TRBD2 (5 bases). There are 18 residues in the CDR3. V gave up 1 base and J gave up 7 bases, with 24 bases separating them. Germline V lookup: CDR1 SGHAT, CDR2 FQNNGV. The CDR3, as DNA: TGTGCCAGCAGCTTAGCCCTAACCGGACTCCTATCGGGGAATACGCAGTATTTT. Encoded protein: CASSLALTGLLSGNTQYF. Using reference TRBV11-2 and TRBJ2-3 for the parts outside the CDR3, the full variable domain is EAGVAQSPRYKIIEKRQSVAFWCNPISGHATLYWYQQILGQGPKLLIQFQNNGVVDDSQLPKDRFSAERLKGVDSTLKIQPAKLEDSAVYLCASSLALTGLLSGNTQYFGPGTRLTVL.

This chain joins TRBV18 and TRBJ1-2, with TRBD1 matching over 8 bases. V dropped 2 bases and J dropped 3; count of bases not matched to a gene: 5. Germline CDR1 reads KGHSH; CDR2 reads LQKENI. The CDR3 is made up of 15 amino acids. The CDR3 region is CASSPGTGSDYGYTF. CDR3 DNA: TGTGCCAGCTCACCAGGGACAGGTTCGGACTATGGCTACACCTTC.

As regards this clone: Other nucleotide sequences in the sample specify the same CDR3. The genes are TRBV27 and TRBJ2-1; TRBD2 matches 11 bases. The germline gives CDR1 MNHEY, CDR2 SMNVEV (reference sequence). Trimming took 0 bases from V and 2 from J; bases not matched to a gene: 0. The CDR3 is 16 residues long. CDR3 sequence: CASSLSSGGAYNEQFF. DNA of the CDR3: TGTGCCAGCAGTTTATCTAGCGGGGGGGCCTACAATGAGCAGTTCTTC.

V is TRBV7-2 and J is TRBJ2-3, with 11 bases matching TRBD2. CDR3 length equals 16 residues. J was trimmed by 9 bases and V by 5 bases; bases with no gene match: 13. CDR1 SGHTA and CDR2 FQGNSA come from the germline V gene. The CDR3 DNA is TGTGCCAGCAGCCCACGGGTAGCGGGGGGGCCGGGGACGCAGTATTTT. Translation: CASSPRVAGGPGTQYF.

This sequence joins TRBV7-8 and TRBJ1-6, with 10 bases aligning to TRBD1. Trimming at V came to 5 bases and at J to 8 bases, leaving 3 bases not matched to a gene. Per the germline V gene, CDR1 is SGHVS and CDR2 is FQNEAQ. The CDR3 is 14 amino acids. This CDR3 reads CASSEDRGYSPLHF. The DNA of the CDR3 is TGTGCCAGCAGCGAGGACAGGGGGTATTCACCCCTCCACTTT.

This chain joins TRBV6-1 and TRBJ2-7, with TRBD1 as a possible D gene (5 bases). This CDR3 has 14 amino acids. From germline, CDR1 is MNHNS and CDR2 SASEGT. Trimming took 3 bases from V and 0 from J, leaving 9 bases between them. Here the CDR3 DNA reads TGTGCCAGCAGTGATAAGGGGTTCTCCTACGAGCAGTACTTC. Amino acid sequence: CASSDKGFSYEQYF.

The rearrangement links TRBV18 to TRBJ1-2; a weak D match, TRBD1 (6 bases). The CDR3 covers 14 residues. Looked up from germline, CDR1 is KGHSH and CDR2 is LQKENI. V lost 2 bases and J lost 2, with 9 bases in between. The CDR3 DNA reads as TGTGCCAGCTCACCAGGCAGGGGAAACTATGGCTACACCTTC. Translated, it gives CASSPGRGNYGYTF. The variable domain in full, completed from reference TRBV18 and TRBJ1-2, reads NAGVMQNPRHLVRRRGQEARLRCSPMKGHSHVYWYRQLPEEGLKFMVYLQKENIIDESGMPKERFSAEFPKEGPSILRIQQVVRGDSAAYFCASSPGRGNYGYTFGSGTRLTVV.

The CDR3 protein is CASSRGLAGAQETQYF. The CDR3 DNA sequence: TGTGCCAGCAGCCGGGGACTAGCGGGGGCGCAAGAGACCCAGTACTTC. The V gene is TRBV11-3, the J gene TRBJ2-5, with 14 bases fitting TRBD2. Germline loops: CDR1 SGHNT, CDR2 YENEEA. Germline trimming cut 5 bases from V and 2 bases from J; bases unmatched to any gene: 4. This CDR3 has 16 residues.